The 5 T cell receptor beta chains below all came from one sample that was sequenced in a study of T cell responses to AZD1222 COVID-19 vaccine. Produced via immunoSEQ multiplex PCR; TCRdb's table is partial and in-frame only. Of tens of thousands of clones listed, about 81% are singletons. The sequencing here drew on peripheral blood, taken 28 days after the second AZD1222 dose. These receptors were collected from an adult who received the AZD1222 COVID-19 vaccine.

This clone was detected a few times. The chain is built from TRBV20-1 and TRBJ1-1; no reliable D call. This CDR3 is built from 11 residues. The V and J ends lost 2 bases and 4 bases respectively, with 5 bases between them. Per the germline V gene, CDR1 is DFQATT and CDR2 is SNEGSKA (reference sequence). CDR3 protein: CSARSPTEAFF. In DNA form, the CDR3 reads TGCAGTGCTAGATCCCCCACTGAAGCTTTCTTT.

The chain recombines TRBV18 with TRBJ2-1; possible D gene TRBD2, 6 bases. Trimming left V 3 bases short and J 5 bases short, with 11 bases between. Germline V lookup: CDR1 KGHSH, CDR2 LQKENI. The CDR3 extends over 14 amino acids. CDR3 nucleotides: TGTGCCAGCTCACCGTCGGGACTCGACAATGAGCAGTTCTTC. This gives the protein CASSPSGLDNEQFF.

On this clone: The sample has other DNA sequences that encode this CDR3 too. The CDR3 loop is CASSLTYEQYF. The CDR3 nucleotides are TGTGCCAGCAGTCTAACCTACGAGCAGTACTTC. J is TRBJ2-7 and V is TRBV12-3 or TRBV12-4; unclear D gene. V dropped 5 bases and J dropped 2 bases, with 4 bases sitting between them. There are 11 residues in the CDR3.

This chain joins TRBV29-1 and TRBJ2-5; D possibly corresponds to TRBD1 (5 bases). Trimming pared 0 bases from V and 0 bases from J, leaving 5 bases between. CDR1 and CDR2 (germline): SQVTM, ANQGSEA. The CDR3 contains 13 residues. CDR3 loop: CSVEETDQETQYF. The CDR3 DNA reads as TGCAGCGTTGAAGAGACAGACCAAGAGACCCAGTACTTC.

This chain uses TRBV6-1 with TRBJ2-3, with D uncertain. The CDR3 consists of 16 residues. V lost 3 bases and J lost 0, with 13 bases in between. CDR1 and CDR2 from the germline V gene are MNHNS and SASEGT. The CDR3 DNA follows: TGTGCCAGCAGTGAGGCAGCGATAGGAAGCACAGATACGCAGTATTTT. It specifies CASSEAAIGSTDTQYF.